This T cell receptor (beta chain) was recovered during a study of shared clonotypes between healthy human individuals. Looked up from germline, CDR1 is SEHNR and CDR2 is FQNEAQ (reference sequence). CDR3 length: 14 residues. V shed 5 bases, J shed 3 bases, and the junction held 5 bases outside the gene matches. TCRdb's copy holds only in-frame clones and misses some; the assay was immunoSEQ multiplex PCR. In the table there are over a million clones, about 70% of which are singletons. The chain recombines TRBV7-9 with TRBJ1-1; 8 positions agree with TRBD1. The source is a man aged 18 to 30 in good health. Sequenced input: memory CD4+ T cells sorted from blood. The sample's subset: CD45RA-negative fraction. Here the CDR3 DNA reads TGTGCCAGCAGCAGCCAACAGGGGGACACTGAAGCTTTCTTT. It yields the protein CASSSQQGDTEAFF.